This is a list of T cell receptor beta chains from one sample in a study of CD8 T cells in ankylosing spondylitis. TCRdb re-called the 5' RACE reads through MiXCR, storing one row per CDR3 protein. This repertoire shows approximately 140,000 distinct CDR3 sequences, 40% to 50% found once; its top ten account for approximately 16%. Source material: synovial fluid, either unsorted or a sorted T cell fraction (not recorded which). The source is a male donor with ankylosing spondylitis. Both conserved end residues are part of each CDR3. Fields, in order: J gene, V gene, D gene, clone size, CDR3 DNA, CDR3 protein. D genes are given only for firm matches. Not all rows give a size; the values are once, few, many and, for expanded clones, a class.

J: TRBJ2-1; V: TRBV7-9; D: TRBD2; size: many; DNA: TGTGCCAGCAGCTTAGGAGCGGGGGTGTACAATGAGCAGTTCTTC; CDR3: CASSLGAGVYNEQFF
J: TRBJ2-7; V: TRBV20-1; D: NA; size: NA; DNA: TGCAGTGCTAGAGATCAAGGGATCGAGCAGTACTTC; CDR3: CSARDQGIEQYF
J: TRBJ2-1; V: TRBV6-4; D: TRBD2; size: NA; DNA: TGTGCCAGCAGTGACACTAGCGGGGGAGATGAGCAGTTCTTC; CDR3: CASSDTSGGDEQFF
J: TRBJ2-1; V: TRBV5-4; D: NA; size: NA; DNA: TGTGCCAGCAGCTTGGAAGACAGGCCTGGGAAGTTCTTC; CDR3: CASSLEDRPGKFF
J: TRBJ2-2; V: TRBV12-3/TRBV12-4; D: NA; size: many; DNA: TGTGCCAGCAGTTTTATCGGGGAGCTGTTTTTT; CDR3: CASSFIGELFF
J: TRBJ2-2; V: TRBV12-3/TRBV12-4; D: NA; size: NA; DNA: TGTGCCAGCACCCTAGGGGCGAACACCGGGGAGCTGTTTTTT; CDR3: CASTLGANTGELFF
J: TRBJ1-1; V: TRBV6-1; D: TRBD1; size: NA; DNA: TGTGCCAGCAGACAAAATGGACAGGATTGGAACACTGAAGCTTTCTTT; CDR3: CASRQNGQDWNTEAFF
J: TRBJ2-7; V: TRBV6-2/TRBV6-3; D: NA; size: NA; DNA: TGTGCCAGCAGTCCCAGCCACGGACAGACCTACGAGCAGTACTTC; CDR3: CASSPSHGQTYEQYF
J: TRBJ2-5; V: TRBV9; D: TRBD2; size: NA; DNA: TGTGCCAGCAGCACTGGGACAACTAGCGGGAGGGCCGAAGAGACCCAGTACTTC; CDR3: CASSTGTTSGRAEETQYF
J: TRBJ2-2; V: TRBV28; D: NA; size: NA; DNA: TGTGCCAGCAGAACGACAGCATATACGAACACCGGGGAGCTGTTTTTT; CDR3: CASRTTAYTNTGELFF
J: TRBJ2-3; V: TRBV28; D: NA; size: NA; DNA: TGTGCCAGCAGTTTATGCACAGGGTGGGGAGAGCTTCCTTGCACAGATACGCAGTATTTT; CDR3: CASSLCTGWGELPCTDTQYF
J: TRBJ1-2; V: TRBV29-1; D: NA; size: NA; DNA: TGCAGCGTGCGGCAGGGGAAGTTGGGCTACACCTTC; CDR3: CSVRQGKLGYTF
J: TRBJ2-1; V: TRBV2; D: TRBD2; size: few; DNA: TGTGCCAGCAGTGCTACGGGGCTAGCGGGGGGGCCTGTCTTCTTC; CDR3: CASSATGLAGGPVFF
J: TRBJ2-1; V: TRBV18; D: NA; size: NA; DNA: TGTGCCAGCTCACCGATGACAGATAGCTCCTACAATGAGCAGTTCTTC; CDR3: CASSPMTDSSYNEQFF
J: TRBJ2-1; V: TRBV7-8; D: NA; size: NA; DNA: TGTGCCAGCAGCTTAGATATCATCAATGAGCAGTTCTTC; CDR3: CASSLDIINEQFF
J: TRBJ1-1; V: TRBV25-1; D: NA; size: few; DNA: TGTGCCAGCAGTGAGTTGGGACTGAACACTGAAGCTTTCTTT; CDR3: CASSELGLNTEAFF
J: TRBJ1-2; V: TRBV2; D: TRBD1; size: NA; DNA: TGTGCCAGCCTGGGACAGCCTAACTATGGCTACACCTTC; CDR3: CASLGQPNYGYTF
J: TRBJ2-7; V: TRBV20-1; D: TRBD1; size: NA; DNA: TGCAGTGCTTCTGGACAGGGCCGGTACGAGCAGTACTTC; CDR3: CSASGQGRYEQYF
J: TRBJ1-1; V: TRBV12-3/TRBV12-4; D: NA; size: many; DNA: TGTGCCAGCAGTTCGGCAGGGAACACTGAAGCTTTCTTT; CDR3: CASSSAGNTEAFF
J: TRBJ1-5; V: TRBV12-3/TRBV12-4; D: NA; size: few; DNA: TGTGCCAGCAGTTTCACCCGGGGCGGCAATCAGCCCCAGCATTTT; CDR3: CASSFTRGGNQPQHF
J: TRBJ1-1; V: TRBV28; D: NA; size: NA; DNA: TGTGCCAGCAGTTCACAACGGCCTTTGACCTCCCTCTATACTGAAGCTTTCTTT; CDR3: CASSSQRPLTSLYTEAFF
J: TRBJ1-2; V: TRBV18; D: NA; size: few; DNA: TGTGCCAGCTCACCCCGGCTCCTACCCAACTATGGCTACACCTTC; CDR3: CASSPRLLPNYGYTF
J: TRBJ2-1; V: TRBV9; D: NA; size: NA; DNA: TGTGCCAGCAGCGTAGTTACACAGGGCCGCGCGAATGAGCAGTTCTTC; CDR3: CASSVVTQGRANEQFF
J: TRBJ1-5; V: TRBV2; D: NA; size: NA; DNA: TGTGCCAGCACTGGGACACTTCAGGGGAATCAGCCCCAGCATTTT; CDR3: CASTGTLQGNQPQHF
J: TRBJ2-1; V: TRBV6-4; D: NA; size: NA; DNA: TGTGCCAGCAGTGACGGGAGCTCCTACAATGAGCAGTTCTTC; CDR3: CASSDGSSYNEQFF
J: TRBJ2-1; V: TRBV11-2; D: NA; size: once; DNA: TGTGCCAGCCCCTTAGGGTACTGGGGGAGGGGGTCCTACAATGAGCAGTTCTTC; CDR3: CASPLGYWGRGSYNEQFF
J: TRBJ2-3; V: TRBV20-1; D: TRBD2; size: once; DNA: TGCAGTGCTAGCGTCGGGGGGTCGTCAGATACGCAGTATTTT; CDR3: CSASVGGSSDTQYF
J: TRBJ2-2; V: TRBV4-1; D: TRBD2; size: NA; DNA: TGCGCCAGCAGCCAATCTAGGGCACTAGCGGGATACGGGGAGCTGTTTTTT; CDR3: CASSQSRALAGYGELFF
J: TRBJ2-7; V: TRBV7-9; D: TRBD2; size: NA; DNA: TGTGCCAGCAGCTTAGCTGGGGGGGACGCCTACGAGCAGTACTTC; CDR3: CASSLAGGDAYEQYF
J: TRBJ1-6; V: TRBV27; D: NA; size: few; DNA: TGTGCCAGCCGGCCCCCCGGGGAATCCTTCTATAATTCACCCCTCCACTTT; CDR3: CASRPPGESFYNSPLHF
J: TRBJ1-6; V: TRBV4-1; D: TRBD1; size: NA; DNA: TGCGCCAGCAGCCCCCGGACAGGGGAAGCGTCACCCCTCCACTTT; CDR3: CASSPRTGEASPLHF
J: TRBJ2-1; V: TRBV11-1; D: TRBD2; size: NA; DNA: TGTGCCAGCAGCTATCGCCGAGGGACTAGCGGGAGGTTTCCCCCTCGGTATGAGCAGTTCTTC; CDR3: CASSYRRGTSGRFPPRYEQFF
J: TRBJ2-7; V: TRBV7-9; D: NA; size: NA; DNA: TGTGCCAGCAGCTTAGTCCCCCAGGGGCAGTACTTC; CDR3: CASSLVPQGQYF
J: TRBJ2-7; V: TRBV29-1; D: NA; size: few; DNA: TGCAGCGCCGAGGGCAGGGGCGAGCAGTACTTC; CDR3: CSAEGRGEQYF
J: TRBJ2-1; V: TRBV18; D: TRBD1; size: NA; DNA: TGTGCCAGCTCAGTTCACAGGGGGAATGAGCAGTTCTTC; CDR3: CASSVHRGNEQFF
J: TRBJ2-7; V: TRBV11-2; D: TRBD2; size: NA; DNA: TGTGCCAGCAGCCCAAGCGTGGCTCGGGGGGGTCTAAGCTCCTACGAGCAGTACTTC; CDR3: CASSPSVARGGLSSYEQYF
J: TRBJ2-1; V: TRBV7-9; D: TRBD2; size: NA; DNA: TGTGCCAGCAGCTTATTGGGACTAGCGGCCTACAATGAGCAGTTCTTC; CDR3: CASSLLGLAAYNEQFF
J: TRBJ2-7; V: TRBV20-1; D: NA; size: few; DNA: TGCAGTGCTCTCATGGTTGACGAGCAGTACTTC; CDR3: CSALMVDEQYF
J: TRBJ2-7; V: TRBV28; D: TRBD2; size: NA; DNA: TGTGCCAGCAGCCCCCCGGGACTAGCGATCCCTTCCTACGAGCAGTACTTC; CDR3: CASSPPGLAIPSYEQYF
J: TRBJ2-1; V: TRBV20-1; D: TRBD2; size: few; DNA: TGCAGTGCTAATACCGGGACTATCGCCTACAATGAGCAGTTCTTC; CDR3: CSANTGTIAYNEQFF
J: TRBJ2-3; V: TRBV13; D: TRBD2; size: NA; DNA: TGTGCCAGCAGTTCCTGGACTAGCGGGGCGGGTACAGATACGCAGTATTTT; CDR3: CASSSWTSGAGTDTQYF
J: TRBJ1-1; V: TRBV5-1; D: TRBD1; size: NA; DNA: TGCGCCAGCAGCGGAACCGGGACAGGGTATTCTGAAGCTTTCTTT; CDR3: CASSGTGTGYSEAFF
J: TRBJ1-2; V: TRBV7-9; D: NA; size: few; DNA: TGTGCCAGCAGCCCTTCTCCAGGGTACAATGGCTACACCTTC; CDR3: CASSPSPGYNGYTF
J: TRBJ2-1; V: TRBV28; D: TRBD2; size: NA; DNA: TGTGCCAGCAGTTTTTTTGCGGGAGGGCCGAGGAATGAGCAGTTCTTC; CDR3: CASSFFAGGPRNEQFF
J: TRBJ1-3; V: TRBV4-1; D: NA; size: NA; DNA: TGCGCCAGCAGCCAAGGTCCTGAGGGAAACACCATATATTTT; CDR3: CASSQGPEGNTIYF
J: TRBJ1-1; V: TRBV29-1; D: NA; size: once; DNA: TGCAGCGTTGAAGTATTGACAGAGACTGAAGCTTTCTTT; CDR3: CSVEVLTETEAFF
J: TRBJ2-1; V: TRBV4-1; D: NA; size: NA; DNA: TGCGCCAGCAGCCAGGGGGGCACCGCCGGAGTAGAGCAGTTCTTC; CDR3: CASSQGGTAGVEQFF
J: TRBJ2-3; V: TRBV6-5; D: TRBD2; size: NA; DNA: TGTGCCAGCAGTTACTCGAAGGGGCTAGCGGGAGGGCCAGGAGATACGCAGTATTTT; CDR3: CASSYSKGLAGGPGDTQYF
J: TRBJ2-1; V: TRBV11-2; D: TRBD1; size: few; DNA: TGTGCCAGCAGCTTAGGTGGGACAGGGGAGGATGAGCAGTTCTTC; CDR3: CASSLGGTGEDEQFF
J: TRBJ2-7; V: TRBV18; D: NA; size: NA; DNA: TGTGCCAGCTCACCAGTGCAGGGGAGGTACGACGAGCAGTACTTC; CDR3: CASSPVQGRYDEQYF
J: TRBJ2-5; V: TRBV4-3; D: NA; size: many; DNA: TGCGCCAGCAGCCGGATTCTAGCGCCACAAGAGACCCAGTACTTC; CDR3: CASSRILAPQETQYF
J: TRBJ2-5; V: TRBV3-1; D: NA; size: NA; DNA: TGTGCCAGCAGGAGTCATCGTGGGACCCAGTACTTC; CDR3: CASRSHRGTQYF
J: TRBJ2-1; V: TRBV28; D: TRBD2; size: NA; DNA: TGTGCCAGCAGCGAACCGGGACTAGCGGGGAACTCCTACAATGAGCAGTTCTTC; CDR3: CASSEPGLAGNSYNEQFF
J: TRBJ1-1; V: TRBV6-1; D: NA; size: few; DNA: TGTGCCAGCAGCTCTAATGAGGCGGCCGGGGCTGAAGCTTTCTTT; CDR3: CASSSNEAAGAEAFF
J: TRBJ2-7; V: TRBV7-9; D: TRBD2; size: few; DNA: TGTGCCAGCAGCTTATCCACTAGCGGGAGTGGCGAGCAGTACTTC; CDR3: CASSLSTSGSGEQYF
J: TRBJ1-5; V: TRBV12-3/TRBV12-4; D: NA; size: NA; DNA: TGTGCCAGCAGTGTGGGGGTCAATCAGCCCCAGCATTTT; CDR3: CASSVGVNQPQHF
J: TRBJ2-2; V: TRBV29-1; D: NA; size: few; DNA: TGCAGCGTTGCGACAGCAATCGGGGAGCTGTTTTTT; CDR3: CSVATAIGELFF
J: TRBJ1-6; V: TRBV3-1; D: NA; size: NA; DNA: TGTGCCAGCAGCCGCAATGATTCACCCCTCCACTTT; CDR3: CASSRNDSPLHF